The 29 T cell receptor beta chains reported below all come from one sample, sequenced in a study of T cells in Graves' hyperthyroidism and ophthalmopathy. TCR beta CDR3 region amplification was performed from RNA transcripts. In the first-round RT-PCR of the TCR CDR3, the HTBI primer set was used. TCRdb re-called the multiplex PCR reads through MiXCR, storing one row per CDR3 protein. The sample has a few hundred thousand distinct CDR3 sequences, roughly a sixth seen once; the top ten hold 25% to 30%. The sample comprised blood. The receptors here all came from a young woman with Graves' ophthalmopathy.

This clonotype has more than one count but fewer than ten. J is TRBJ2-7 and V is TRBV20-1; D is perhaps TRBD1 or TRBD2 (7 bases each). V was pared by 3 bases and J by 4 bases, with 13 bases between. In germline, CDR1 is DFQATT, CDR2 SNEGSKA (reference sequence). The CDR3 runs 13 residues. CDR3 loop: CSASRQGGYEQYF. CDR3 sequence (DNA): TGCAGTGCTAGTCGGCAGGGGGGGTACGAGCAGTACTTC.

This clonotype was observed many times. V and J are TRBV28 and TRBJ2-5; 7 bases match TRBD1. The V gene's germline CDR1 is MDHEN and CDR2 SYDVKM. Germline trimming cut 5 bases from V and 3 bases from J; bases unmatched to any gene: 12. CDR3 length equals 16 residues. CDR3 loop: CASSLKGTAREETQYF. DNA for the CDR3: TGTGCCAGCAGTCTCAAAGGGACAGCAAGGGAAGAGACCCAGTACTTC.

Worth noting for this clonotype: A read error is possible here, since a much larger clone lies one base away. Here the CDR3 DNA reads TGCAGTGCTAGACCGACAGGTTGGGACACAGATACGCAGTATTTT. Protein sequence: CSARPTGWDTDTQYF. The genes are TRBV20-1 and TRBJ2-3; possible D gene TRBD1, 6 bases. V dropped 2 bases and J dropped 2 bases, with 14 bases sitting between them. This CDR3 has 15 amino acids. Germline V lookup: CDR1 DFQATT, CDR2 SNEGSKA (reference sequence).

As for this clonotype: This sequence may be a read error, since a much larger clone differs from it by one base. Lacking the conserved final phenylalanine or tryptophan, this CDR3 likely reflects a read error. This sequence joins TRBV2 and TRBJ1-1; TRBD1 matches 7 bases. CDR1 and CDR2 from the germline V gene are SNHLY and FYNNEI. Trimming removed 5 bases from V and 5 bases from J; junction bases left unmatched: 8. This CDR3 is built from 14 residues. CDR3 DNA: TGTGCCAGCAGTAAGGACAGGAGTGGGACTGAAGCTTTCCTT. Protein product: CASSKDRSGTEAFL.

This clonotype appeared many times. The chain combines TRBV6-1 with TRBJ1-2; D perhaps matches TRBD1 (5 bases). The length of the CDR3 is 16 residues. Looked up from germline, CDR1 is MNHNS and CDR2 is SASEGT. The V end was cut by 6 bases, the J end by 0 bases, with 17 bases between. The CDR3 sequence: CASRPVRWGANYGYTF. The CDR3 bases are TGTGCCAGCAGACCCGTCCGGTGGGGGGCTAACTATGGCTACACCTTC.

This clonotype showed up many times. The chain combines TRBV28 with TRBJ2-1, with 10 nucleotides matching TRBD2. Germline V gene lookup returns CDR1 MDHEN and CDR2 SYDVKM. After removal of 9 bases from V and 7 bases from J, the junction contained 9 bases not matched to a gene. The CDR3 length is 14 residues. DNA of the CDR3: TGTGCCAGTGTTCTAGCGGGAGTATCAAATGAGCAGTTCTTC. Translating it yields CASVLAGVSNEQFF.

This clonotype has only a few counts. This sequence joins TRBV9 and TRBJ2-1, with 9 bases matching TRBD2. V shed 2 bases, J shed 4 bases, and the junction held 4 bases outside the gene matches. The CDR3 contains 15 residues. Per germline, CDR1 SGDLS and CDR2 YYNGEE. The CDR3 spells CASSVRLAEYNEQFF. For the CDR3, the DNA is TGTGCCAGCAGCGTGCGACTAGCGGAGTACAATGAGCAGTTCTTC.

In its sample, this clonotype was seen many times. The chain joins TRBV2 to TRBJ2-1; no firm D call. Germline V gene data show CDR1 as SNHLY and CDR2 as FYNNEI. The CDR3 sequence is 14 residues long. The V end lost 4 bases, the J end lost 6 bases, and 13 bases lay between the germline ends. The CDR3 bases are TGTGCCAGCAGTGGACAACTGGTCGGCAATGAGCAGTTCTTC. It yields the protein CASSGQLVGNEQFF. The variable domain in full, completed from reference TRBV2 and TRBJ2-1, reads EPEVTQTPSHQVTQMGQEVILRCVPISNHLYFYWYRQILGQKVEFLVSFYNNEISEKSEIFDDQFSVERPDGSNFTLKIRSTKLEDSAMYFCASSGQLVGNEQFFGPGTRLTVL.

This clonotype was seen a handful of times. This chain links TRBV6-1 with TRBJ2-3; D call uncertain. Deletions cut 5 bases from V and 2 bases from J, with 11 bases between. This CDR3 has 14 amino acids. The germline CDR1 and CDR2 sequences are MNHNS and SASEGT. Here the CDR3 reads CASSPVLVTDTQYF. In DNA form, the CDR3 reads TGTGCCAGCAGTCCCGTTTTGGTCACAGATACGCAGTATTTT.

V gene TRBV12-3 or TRBV12-4 combines with J gene TRBJ2-3; 8 nucleotides align to TRBD2. After removal of 6 bases from V and 5 bases from J, the junction contained 7 bases not matched to a gene. The CDR3 is made up of 14 amino acids. The CDR3 region is CASSLSGAVDTQYF. The CDR3 nucleotides read TGTGCCAGCAGCCTTAGCGGGGCGGTAGATACGCAGTATTTT.

This clonotype was detected ten times or more. The rearrangement links TRBV11-2 to TRBJ2-1, with TRBD2 identical over 10 bases. The CDR3 is made up of 15 amino acids. V shed 0 bases, J shed 9 bases, and the junction held 5 bases outside the gene matches. Germline V gene data show CDR1 as SGHAT and CDR2 as FQNNGV. CDR3 sequence reads: CASSLEAGGHSEQFF. In DNA form, the CDR3 reads TGTGCCAGCAGCTTAGAAGCGGGAGGGCATTCTGAGCAGTTCTTC.

Many counts were recorded for this clonotype. The CDR3 DNA reads TGCAGTGCTAGCGGGAGGGTTGACGAGCAGTACTTC. Translation: CSASGRVDEQYF. The rearrangement joins TRBV20-1 to TRBJ2-7, with 8 bases identical to TRBD2. The CDR3 runs 12 residues. The trim removed 3 bases at V and 5 bases at J, leaving 3 bases unmatched. Germline loops: CDR1 DFQATT, CDR2 SNEGSKA (reference sequence).

A note on this clonotype: A read error may explain this, as a much larger clone is one base away. This CDR3 fails to terminate in the conserved phenylalanine or tryptophan, so it likely reflects a read error. The chain recombines TRBV28 with TRBJ2-7; D possibly uses TRBD1 or TRBD2 (5 bases each). This CDR3 is 11 amino acids long. Between the trimmed V and J ends, which lost 11 bases and 2 bases, there was a span of 10 bases. Germline CDR1 reads MDHEN; CDR2 reads SYDVKM. In DNA form, the CDR3 reads TGTGCCGGGGGTGGGGCCTACGAGCAGTACTCC. Its protein is CAGGGAYEQYS.

Many counts were recorded for this clonotype. The V and J genes are TRBV11-2 and TRBJ2-4; D perhaps matches TRBD2 (6 bases). The CDR3 loop spans 14 amino acids. Trimming cost V 5 bases and J 3 bases, with 11 bases left between them. Per germline, CDR1 SGHAT and CDR2 FQNNGV. Here the CDR3 reads CASSTGVGKNIQYF. The CDR3, as DNA: TGTGCCAGCAGCACGGGGGTGGGCAAAAACATTCAGTACTTC.

This rearrangement joins TRBV19 to TRBJ2-7; 10 nucleotides match TRBD2. Per the germline V gene, CDR1 is LNHDA and CDR2 is SQIVND (reference sequence). This CDR3 is 15 amino acids long. V shed 3 bases and J 2 bases; nucleotides not matched to a gene: 4. CDR3 in amino acids: CASSILAGATYEQYF. The CDR3 coding sequence is TGTGCCAGTAGTATCCTAGCGGGAGCTACCTACGAGCAGTACTTC. Together with reference TRBV19 and TRBJ2-7, the CDR3 gives the full variable domain: DGGITQSPKYLFRKEGQNVTLSCEQNLNHDAMYWYRQDPGQGLRLIYYSQIVNDFQKGDIAEGYSVSREKKESFPLTVTSAQKNPTAFYLCASSILAGATYEQYFGPGTRLTVT.

J is TRBJ2-2 and V is TRBV19; TRBD1 is a possible D gene (6 bases). V lost 5 bases, J lost 3 bases, and 10 bases lay in between. The CDR3 spans 14 residues. Germline V gene data show CDR1 as LNHDA and CDR2 as SQIVND (reference sequence). Written as DNA, the CDR3 is TGTGCCAGTAGTGACAGGCCCCACACCGGGGAGCTGTTTTTT. Translated, it gives CASSDRPHTGELFF.

This clonotype showed up many times. This sequence joins TRBV12-3 or TRBV12-4 and TRBJ2-7, with TRBD2 matching over 9 bases. J lost 0 bases, V lost 6 bases, and 6 bases had no gene match. The CDR3 spans 15 residues. Here the CDR3 DNA reads TGTGCCAGCAGAGGACTAGCGTCGAGCTCCTACGAGCAGTACTTC. Translation: CASRGLASSSYEQYF.

This clonotype occurred a few times. The V and J genes are TRBV6-5 and TRBJ2-5, with no clear D. The CDR3 sequence is 14 residues long. V shed 0 bases and J shed 5 bases, with 10 bases lying between them. Per germline, CDR1 MNHEY and CDR2 SVGAGI. The CDR3 sequence: CASSYSAGVETQYF. CDR3 DNA: TGTGCCAGCAGTTACTCAGCTGGGGTTGAGACCCAGTACTTC.

This clonotype was counted between two and nine times. The rearrangement uses TRBV15 and TRBJ2-6; possible D gene TRBD1, 5 bases. The CDR3 is made up of 19 amino acids. Looked up from germline, CDR1 is LNHNV and CDR2 is YYDKDF (reference sequence). Trimming pared 0 bases from V and 0 bases from J, leaving 15 bases between. CDR3 nucleotides: TGTGCCACCAGCAGAGATCTGCCAGGGATCCACTCTGGGGCCAACGTCCTGACTTTC. This sequence encodes CATSRDLPGIHSGANVLTF.

The V and J genes are TRBV5-8 and TRBJ2-2; 9 bases line up with TRBD2. Germline V gives CDR1 SGHTS, CDR2 YDEGEE. V lost 4 bases and J lost 2; bases outside the gene matches: 12. The CDR3 consists of 18 residues. The DNA of the CDR3 is TGTGCCAGCAGCATAGAAAAGACTAGCGGACTTAACACCGGGGAGCTGTTTTTT. This translates into CASSIEKTSGLNTGELFF.

Many counts were recorded for this clonotype. The chain uses TRBV2 and TRBJ1-3; weak D call: TRBD1 (6 bases). CDR1 is SNHLY, CDR2 FYNNEI, per germline. This CDR3 region has 15 residues. Trimming stripped 6 bases from V and 0 bases from J, with 12 bases between. The CDR3 spells CASRGTGHSGNTIYF. The CDR3 coding sequence is TGTGCCAGCAGGGGGACGGGACACTCTGGAAACACCATATATTTT.

The chain links TRBV20-1 to TRBJ1-1, with D hard to call. Germline V gene sequence: CDR1 DFQATT, CDR2 SNEGSKA (reference sequence). The CDR3 has 12 residues. Trimming removed 2 bases from V and 1 base from J, with 5 bases in between. The chain's CDR3 is CSARQWNTEAFF. For the CDR3, the DNA is TGCAGTGCTAGACAGTGGAACACTGAAGCTTTCTTT.

The chain links TRBV9 to TRBJ2-7; maybe TRBD1 (6 bases). V shed 4 bases and J shed 0 bases, with 17 bases lying between them. Germline-derived CDR1 and CDR2 are SGDLS and YYNGEE. The CDR3 covers 16 residues. The CDR3 region has the DNA TGTGCCAGCAGCATAGACGATACGGGACACTCCTACGAGCAGTACTTC. The encoded protein is CASSIDDTGHSYEQYF.

This CDR3 reads CASSFVGSGELFF. CDR3 sequence (DNA): TGTGCCAGCAGTTTCGTGGGTTCCGGGGAGCTGTTTTTT. The chain has TRBV12-3 or TRBV12-4 and TRBJ2-2; no reliable D call. V lost 3 bases to trimming and J lost 6 bases, with 8 bases between them. The CDR3 is 13 residues long.

The chain has TRBV20-1 and TRBJ2-2; D not resolved. The V end lost 3 bases, the J end lost 0 bases, and 8 bases lay between the germline ends. The CDR3 length is 14 residues. Germline CDR1 DFQATT, CDR2 SNEGSKA (reference sequence). CDR3 nucleotide sequence: TGCAGTGCTAGCCCTAGGGCGAACACCGGGGAGCTGTTTTTT. Protein sequence: CSASPRANTGELFF.

This clonotype was observed many times. The rearrangement joins TRBV20-1 to TRBJ1-4; D may be TRBD1 (6 bases). Trimming took 6 bases from V and 7 from J, leaving 15 bases between them. CDR1 and CDR2 from the germline V gene are DFQATT and SNEGSKA (reference sequence). The CDR3 runs to 13 residues. The CDR3 bases are TGCAGTGCCGCCCGACAGGCGGGTGAAAAACTGTTTTTT. It specifies CSAARQAGEKLFF.

This clonotype was found many times. This chain connects TRBV20-1 to TRBJ2-7; tentative D call: TRBD1 (6 bases). This CDR3 has 12 residues. V lost 7 bases to trimming and J lost 1 base, with 11 bases between them. Germline lookup yields CDR1 DFQATT and CDR2 SNEGSKA (reference sequence). In DNA form, the CDR3 reads TGCAGTGTTCCCAGGGGTTCCTACGAGCAGTACTTC. It translates to CSVPRGSYEQYF.

This clonotype was found a few times. J is TRBJ2-7 and V is TRBV6-6, with D possibly being TRBD1 (6 bases). V was pared by 0 bases and J by 0 bases, with 12 bases between. CDR1 MNHNY and CDR2 SVGAGI come from the germline V gene (reference sequence). The CDR3 is made up of 16 amino acids. For the CDR3, the DNA is TGTGCCAGCAGTTACTCCGGAGACAGGAGCTCCTACGAGCAGTACTTC. Encoded protein: CASSYSGDRSSYEQYF.

This clonotype was found many times. The gene calls are TRBV30 and TRBJ2-1; 8 nucleotides line up with TRBD2. CDR3 size: 14 residues. With 8 bases clipped from V and 3 bases from J, the junction kept 9 bases outside the gene matches. Per germline, CDR1 GTSNPN and CDR2 SVGIG (reference sequence). CDR3 loop: CALERAGGYNEQFF. The CDR3 coding sequence is TGTGCCCTGGAGAGGGCGGGAGGCTACAATGAGCAGTTCTTC.